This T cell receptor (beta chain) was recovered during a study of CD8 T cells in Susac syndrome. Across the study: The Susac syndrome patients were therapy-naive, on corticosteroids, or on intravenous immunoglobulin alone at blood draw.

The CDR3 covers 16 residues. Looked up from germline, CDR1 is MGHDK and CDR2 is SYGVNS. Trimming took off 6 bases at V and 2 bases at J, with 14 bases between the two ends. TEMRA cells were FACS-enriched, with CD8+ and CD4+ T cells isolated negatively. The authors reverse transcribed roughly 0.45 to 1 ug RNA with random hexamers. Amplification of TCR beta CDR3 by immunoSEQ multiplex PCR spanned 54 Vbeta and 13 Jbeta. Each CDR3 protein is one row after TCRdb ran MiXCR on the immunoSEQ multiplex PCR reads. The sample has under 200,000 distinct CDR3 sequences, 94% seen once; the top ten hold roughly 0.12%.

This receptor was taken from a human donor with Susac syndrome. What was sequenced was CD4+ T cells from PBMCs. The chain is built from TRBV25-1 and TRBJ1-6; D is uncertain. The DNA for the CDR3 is TGTGCCAGCAGAGCAAACACAGTAACCTATAATTCACCCCTCCACTTT. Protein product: CASRANTVTYNSPLHF. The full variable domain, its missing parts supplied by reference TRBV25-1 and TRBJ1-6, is EADIYQTPRYLVIGTGKKITLECSQTMGHDKMYWYQQDPGMELHLIHYSYGVNSTEKGDLSSESTVSRIRTEHFPLTLESARPSHTSQYLCASRANTVTYNSPLHFGNGTRLTVT.